The 8 T cell receptor beta chains in this list originate from one sample, sequenced in a study of beta chain features in type 1 diabetes. The investigators reverse transcribed all of the isolated RNA, so they sequenced expressed TCRB transcripts. Profiling relied on immunoSEQ multiplex PCR, and the TCRdb table lists in-frame clones only, not all of them. The table records under 950,000 clones, roughly a sixth of them present only once. Material for sequencing was naive CD4+ T cells from blood. The source of these receptors is a woman younger than 30 in good health.

This clone was picked up one time. The chain uses TRBV6-5 and TRBJ2-5; 7 bases line up with TRBD2. This CDR3 comprises 14 residues. Germline CDR1 reads MNHEY; CDR2 reads SVGAGI. Unmatched junction bases numbered 7, after V lost 0 bases and J lost 9 bases. The CDR3 DNA reads TGTGCCAGCAGTTACTCGGGTCCCCGGGGGGCCCAGTACTTC. This gives the protein CASSYSGPRGAQYF.

This clone was detected a few times. V and J are TRBV5-4 and TRBJ2-1, with unresolved D. Germline-derived CDR1 and CDR2 are SGHNT and YYREEE (reference sequence). Trimming took off 4 bases at V and 8 bases at J, with 16 bases between the two ends. The CDR3 runs 14 residues. The CDR3 here is CASSLGSTLDEQFF. DNA for the CDR3: TGTGCCAGCAGCCTCGGAAGTACCCTGGATGAGCAGTTCTTC.

The chain recombines TRBV5-1 with TRBJ1-1; possibly TRBD1 for D (5 bases). The CDR3 is made up of 15 amino acids. Germline CDR1 reads SGHRS; CDR2 reads YFSETQ. Trimming took 1 base from V and 0 from J, leaving 10 bases between them. This CDR3 reads CASSLWRTMNTEAFF. CDR3 in DNA: TGCGCCAGCAGCTTGTGGCGGACAATGAACACTGAAGCTTTCTTT.

This sequence joins TRBV27 and TRBJ2-3, with D possibly being TRBD2 (6 bases). The CDR3 length is 15 residues. The germline V and J ends were trimmed by 5 bases and 2 bases, with 14 bases remaining between them. Germline V gives CDR1 MNHEY, CDR2 SMNVEV (reference sequence). The CDR3 DNA reads TGTGCCAGCAGTAGGACTATCCCTAACACAGATACGCAGTATTTT. Encoded protein: CASSRTIPNTDTQYF.

The chain joins TRBV9 to TRBJ1-1; D gene ambiguous. This CDR3 has 13 residues. Germline loops: CDR1 SGDLS, CDR2 YYNGEE. Trimming left V 4 bases short and J 0 bases short, with 7 bases between. CDR3 coding DNA: TGTGCCAGCAGCACCACAGTGAACACTGAAGCTTTCTTT. Amino acids: CASSTTVNTEAFF.

This clone appeared a few times. V and J are TRBV7-3 and TRBJ1-2; D not certain. Germline lookup yields CDR1 SGHTA and CDR2 FQGTGA. The ends were cut back, 1 base at V and 6 bases at J, with 15 bases in the middle. The CDR3 sequence is 15 residues long. The CDR3 bases are TGTGCCAGCAGCTTAAGCCCGCTGGCGGTTGATGGCTACACCTTC. Protein product: CASSLSPLAVDGYTF.

This sequence joins TRBV15 and TRBJ1-3; 9 nucleotides agree with TRBD1. CDR3 size: 15 residues. Germline CDR1 reads LNHNV; CDR2 reads YYDKDF (reference sequence). Trimming removed 2 bases from V and 2 bases from J; junction bases left unmatched: 1. CDR3 protein: CATSRWTGAGNTIYF. The CDR3 DNA is TGTGCCACCAGCAGATGGACAGGGGCTGGAAACACCATATATTTT.

This clone was seen a handful of times. The V call is TRBV29-1, the J call TRBJ2-5; the D gene is possibly TRBD2 (6 bases). The V end lost 2 bases, the J end lost 5 bases, and 9 bases lay between the germline ends. CDR1 SQVTM and CDR2 ANQGSEA come from the germline V gene. CDR3 length equals 12 residues. The CDR3 loop reads CSVERGTETQYF. Here the CDR3 DNA reads TGCAGCGTTGAACGGGGGACGGAGACCCAGTACTTC.